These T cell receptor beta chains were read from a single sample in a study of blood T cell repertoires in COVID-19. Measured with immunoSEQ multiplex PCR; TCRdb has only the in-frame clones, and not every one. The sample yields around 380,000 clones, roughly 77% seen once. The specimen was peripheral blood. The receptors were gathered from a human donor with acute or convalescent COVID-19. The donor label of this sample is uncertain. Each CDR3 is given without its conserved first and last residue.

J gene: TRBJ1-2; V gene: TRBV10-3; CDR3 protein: AISEDSPYGYT
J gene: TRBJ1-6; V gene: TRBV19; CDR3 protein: ASSMDWSYNSPLH
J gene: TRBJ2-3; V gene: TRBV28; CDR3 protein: ASRFGQSNTQY
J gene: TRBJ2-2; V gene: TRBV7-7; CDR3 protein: ASSLTRLAGGTGELF
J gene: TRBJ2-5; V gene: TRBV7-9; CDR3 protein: ASSLVASGPGTQY
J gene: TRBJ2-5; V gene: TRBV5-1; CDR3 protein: ASSAGLAGNLPGETQY
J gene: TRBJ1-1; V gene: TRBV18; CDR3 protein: ASHLTGGGTEAF
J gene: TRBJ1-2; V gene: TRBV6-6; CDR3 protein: ASRSTQGYGYT
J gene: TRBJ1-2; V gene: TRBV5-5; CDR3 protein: ASSLEIAEGSYGYT
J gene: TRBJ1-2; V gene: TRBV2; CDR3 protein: ASRPEGGGYT
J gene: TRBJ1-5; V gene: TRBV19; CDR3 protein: ASSIETGRTSPQH
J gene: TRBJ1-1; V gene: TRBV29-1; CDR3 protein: SVGGGRTEAF
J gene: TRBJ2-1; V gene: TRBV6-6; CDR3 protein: ASSYSKGLGNEQF
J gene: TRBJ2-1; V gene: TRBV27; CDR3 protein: ASSFVGVKAGAYNEQF
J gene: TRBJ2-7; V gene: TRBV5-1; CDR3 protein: ASSPGPGGYEQY
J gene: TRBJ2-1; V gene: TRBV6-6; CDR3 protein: ASSYFTSGPNNEQF
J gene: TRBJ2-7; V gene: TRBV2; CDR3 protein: ASSRESWSVYEQY
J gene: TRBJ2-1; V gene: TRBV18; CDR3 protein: ASSLAGTYNEQF
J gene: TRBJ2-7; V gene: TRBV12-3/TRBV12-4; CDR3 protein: ASSLNRAEQY
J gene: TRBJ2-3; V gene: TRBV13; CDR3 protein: ASSPRLAGFPTDTQY
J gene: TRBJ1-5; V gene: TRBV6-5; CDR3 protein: ASRVQGNSNQPQH
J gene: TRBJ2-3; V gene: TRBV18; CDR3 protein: ASSEGSFTDTQY
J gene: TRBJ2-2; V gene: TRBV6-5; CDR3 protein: ASSYSRAGETGELF
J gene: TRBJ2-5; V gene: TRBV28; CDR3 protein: ASSPGGQETQY
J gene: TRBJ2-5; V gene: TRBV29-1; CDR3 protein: SATPLLAGGRETQY
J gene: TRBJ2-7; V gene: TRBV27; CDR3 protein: ASSLFYRSYEQY
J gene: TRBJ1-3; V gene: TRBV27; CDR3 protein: ASKKLAGQGWGRGDTIY
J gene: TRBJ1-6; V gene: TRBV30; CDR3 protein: AWRHLGAAYSPLH
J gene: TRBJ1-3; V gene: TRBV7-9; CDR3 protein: ASSPTRGRSGNTIY
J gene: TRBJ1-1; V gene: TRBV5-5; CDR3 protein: ASSLRQGRNLNTEAF
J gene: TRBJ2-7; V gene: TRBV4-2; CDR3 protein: ASSSDRTYEQY
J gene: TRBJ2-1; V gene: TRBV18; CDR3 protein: ASSPRAPNNEQF
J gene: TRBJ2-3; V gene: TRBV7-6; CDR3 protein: ASSLVVSSGPSTDTQY
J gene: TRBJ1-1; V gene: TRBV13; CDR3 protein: ASSPGQGPEAF
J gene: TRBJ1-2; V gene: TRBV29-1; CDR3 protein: SVDQHPGTGVVYT
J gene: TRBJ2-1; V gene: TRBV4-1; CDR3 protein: ASSQALNEQF
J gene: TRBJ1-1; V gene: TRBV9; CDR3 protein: ASSESRVNTEAF
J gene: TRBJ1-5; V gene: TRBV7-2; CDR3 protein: ASSYDRGGNRYQPQH
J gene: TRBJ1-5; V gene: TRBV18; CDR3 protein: ASSPETGRNQPQH
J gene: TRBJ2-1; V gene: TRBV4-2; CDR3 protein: ASSRIDPGLAGDNEQF
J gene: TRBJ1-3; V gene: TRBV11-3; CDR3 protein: ASSLSFGGVPGNTIY
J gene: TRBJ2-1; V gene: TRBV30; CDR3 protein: AWSLNEQF
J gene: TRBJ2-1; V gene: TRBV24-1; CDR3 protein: ATRPRKGDLHYNEQF
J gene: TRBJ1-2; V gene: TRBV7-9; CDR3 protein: ASSPGQGWGYT
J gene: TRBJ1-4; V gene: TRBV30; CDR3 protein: AWTAPRGARTNEKLF
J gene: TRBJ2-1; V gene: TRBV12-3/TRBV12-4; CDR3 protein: ASSWGGYNEQF
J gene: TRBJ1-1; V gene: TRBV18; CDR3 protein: ASSPPRGQGSEAF
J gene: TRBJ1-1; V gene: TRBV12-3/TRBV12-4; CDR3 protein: ASRFYDTEAF
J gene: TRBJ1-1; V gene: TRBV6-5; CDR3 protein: ASMEPTGGSEAF
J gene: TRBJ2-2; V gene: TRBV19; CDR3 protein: ASSPGSGRSGGELF
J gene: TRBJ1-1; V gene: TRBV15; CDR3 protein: ATSLLRGSEAF
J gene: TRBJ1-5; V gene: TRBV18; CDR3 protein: ASSPEGGNQPQH
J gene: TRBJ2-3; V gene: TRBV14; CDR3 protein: ASSQENLAGVDTQY
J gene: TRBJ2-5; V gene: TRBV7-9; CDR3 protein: ASAQETQY
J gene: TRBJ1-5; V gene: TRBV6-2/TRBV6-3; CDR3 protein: ASSYRPSPGQYSNQPQH
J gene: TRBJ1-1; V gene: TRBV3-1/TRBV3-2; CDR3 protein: ASSQGGPNTEAF
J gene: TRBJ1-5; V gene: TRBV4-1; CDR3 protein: ASSLQGNQPQH